Here is one T cell receptor beta chain with its context. The antigen remains unidentified. This record belongs to a study of T-cell memory formation after mild COVID-19. As for the study in general: TCR clusters showed largely donor specificity. Study findings and constraints: In second-wave clones peaking day 37, SARS-CoV-2 specificity remained unconfirmed.

V was clipped by 5 bases and J by 5 bases; unmatched bases: 5. The CDR3 is 15 residues long. Germline V gene lookup returns CDR1 MNHEY and CDR2 SVGEGT. MiXCR was run by TCRdb on the 5' RACE reads, yielding one entry per CDR3 protein. The sample includes about 300,000 distinct CDR3 sequences, just under 20% of them seen just once. Material for sequencing was PBMCs or a T cell subset sorted from them (not recorded which). The J gene is TRBJ1-6, the V gene TRBV6-2 or TRBV6-3, with TRBD1 matching over 8 bases. This clonotype originated in a man between 18 and 29 years old who had mild COVID-19 (a few samples of this study predate the infection). Cell type and time point are not known. The CDR3 nucleotides are TGTGCCAGCAGTCAGCGACAGGGGCATAATTCACCCCTCCACTTT. This gives the protein CASSQRQGHNSPLHF.